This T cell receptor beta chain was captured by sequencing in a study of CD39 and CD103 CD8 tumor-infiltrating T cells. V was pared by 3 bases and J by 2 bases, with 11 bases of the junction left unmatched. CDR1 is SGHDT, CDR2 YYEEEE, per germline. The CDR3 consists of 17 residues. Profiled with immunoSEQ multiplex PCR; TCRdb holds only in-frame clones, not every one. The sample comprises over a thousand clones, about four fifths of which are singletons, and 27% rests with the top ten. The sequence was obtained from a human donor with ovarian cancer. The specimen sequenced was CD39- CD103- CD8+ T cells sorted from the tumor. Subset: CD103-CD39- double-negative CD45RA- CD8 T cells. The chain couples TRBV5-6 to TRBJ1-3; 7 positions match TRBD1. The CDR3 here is CASSYDGTAYAGNTIYF. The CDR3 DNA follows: TGTGCCAGCAGCTACGATGGGACAGCCTACGCTGGAAACACCATATATTTT. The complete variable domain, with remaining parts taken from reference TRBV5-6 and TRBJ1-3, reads DAGVTQSPTHLIKTRGQQVTLRCSPKSGHDTVSWYQQALGQGPQFIFQYYEEEERQRGNFPDRFSGHQFPNYSSELNVNALLLGDSALYLCASSYDGTAYAGNTIYFGEGSWLTVV.